These T cell receptor beta chains were read from a single sample in a study of blood T cell repertoires in COVID-19. Data came from immunoSEQ multiplex PCR; TCRdb stores just in-frame clones and leaves some out. Of approximately 47,000 clones detected, about nine tenths appear once; the ten largest clones hold 2.6%. The sample was peripheral blood. The receptors originated from a woman aged 80 or over with COVID-19, enrolled during active disease. The CDR3 runs from the conserved cysteine through the conserved F or W. D genes are given only for firm matches. Where a row states a size, it is once, few, many or the class of an expanded clone; other rows omit it.

v_call	d_call	j_call	clone_size	cdr3_aa
TRBV27	TRBD1	TRBJ1-6	NA	CAARGTGAPPLHF
TRBV2	NA	TRBJ1-3	NA	CASSETAPGISGNTIYF
TRBV30	NA	TRBJ2-7	NA	CAWKRQVGVYEQYF
TRBV5-4	TRBD2	TRBJ2-2	NA	CASRSGLVGGGELFF
TRBV18	NA	TRBJ1-3	NA	CASSPQGLNTGNTIYF
TRBV5-1	TRBD1	TRBJ2-1	few	CASSLRGPDEQFF
TRBV7-2	NA	TRBJ1-3	NA	CASRMTGFSGNTIYF
TRBV6-6	NA	TRBJ1-4	NA	CASSTGAATNEKLFF
TRBV11-2	TRBD1	TRBJ2-3	NA	CASSLDGTAASTDTQYF
TRBV21-1	NA	TRBJ2-5	NA	CASRGGRFQNRGQETQYF
TRBV18	NA	TRBJ1-1	NA	CASSSDTLNTEAFF
TRBV6-5	NA	TRBJ1-2	NA	CASSYGRGNGYTF
TRBV5-4	NA	TRBJ1-2	NA	CASSAGAGRWGYTF
TRBV19	NA	TRBJ1-1	few	CASSIWQGYTEAFF
TRBV5-1	TRBD2	TRBJ2-3	NA	CASSLAGTSTDTQYF
TRBV4-1	TRBD1	TRBJ1-2	NA	CASSQGIGQGHYGYTF
TRBV11-3	TRBD1	TRBJ2-1	once	CASSLGAGTGFYNEQFF
TRBV2	TRBD1	TRBJ1-5	NA	CASSRGQINQPQHF
TRBV4-1	TRBD1	TRBJ1-2	NA	CASSQGGTGSYNYGYTF
TRBV19	TRBD1	TRBJ1-1	NA	CASSQHRGPNTEAFF
TRBV12-5	TRBD1	TRBJ1-5	NA	CASGYGQGLNQPQHF
TRBV19	TRBD1	TRBJ2-3	NA	CASSIGTGTGFRTDTQYF
TRBV6-5	NA	TRBJ1-2	NA	CASSYSAGLGGYTF
TRBV27	TRBD1	TRBJ1-1	NA	CASSHSGGATEAFF
TRBV20-1	NA	TRBJ1-1	NA	CSAWLNTEAFF
TRBV5-8	NA	TRBJ2-4	NA	CASSPGQLLAKNIQYF
TRBV5-5	NA	TRBJ1-2	NA	CASSVDRISGYTF
TRBV29-1	TRBD2	TRBJ2-1	few	CSVESLAGGVSYNEQFF
TRBV28	NA	TRBJ2-4	NA	CASSSLGDWAKNIQYF
TRBV18	TRBD1	TRBJ2-7	NA	CASSASTGSNEQYF
TRBV10-3	TRBD1	TRBJ1-4	NA	CAISESQGQGRTGGKLFF
TRBV7-9	NA	TRBJ2-5	few	CASSLGYSETQYF
TRBV7-8	NA	TRBJ2-7	NA	CASSSSRPERREGVSYEQYF
TRBV5-6	TRBD1	TRBJ1-4	NA	CASRYRGSNEKLFF
TRBV27	TRBD1	TRBJ1-6	NA	CASSLSETGRTPLHF
TRBV10-3	NA	TRBJ1-1	once	CAISEIGTMNTEAFF
TRBV29-1	TRBD1	TRBJ1-1	NA	CSVERTGMRDTEAFF
TRBV7-6	TRBD1	TRBJ1-5	NA	CASSPGQGASGNQPQHF
TRBV11-2	TRBD1	TRBJ1-1	NA	CASSLGQGARNTEAFF
TRBV6-5	TRBD2	TRBJ2-5	NA	CASSYSRTSPETQYF
TRBV15	TRBD1	TRBJ2-3	NA	CATSRGQGVDTQYF
TRBV7-7	NA	TRBJ2-3	NA	CASSLSGGTDTQYF
TRBV29-1	TRBD1	TRBJ1-4	few	CSAGQANEKLFF
TRBV7-9	NA	TRBJ2-5	NA	CASSSLDREGGETQYF
TRBV27	TRBD1	TRBJ2-7	NA	CASSTRTGVYEQYF
TRBV12-3/TRBV12-4	NA	TRBJ1-5	NA	CASSFSSQPQHF
TRBV18	NA	TRBJ1-6	NA	CASSYGVDGNSPLHF
TRBV7-9	NA	TRBJ1-3	NA	CASSSGDAGNTIYF
TRBV7-2	NA	TRBJ1-2	NA	CASSLRRGNYGYTF
TRBV7-9	NA	TRBJ1-1	NA	CASSFLDNEAFF
TRBV2	NA	TRBJ1-1	NA	CASNSGEGRAFF
TRBV10-3	TRBD1	TRBJ1-1	NA	CAIRGLGQGRTEAFF
TRBV5-1	NA	TRBJ2-2	NA	CASSGTGLATGELFF
TRBV30	NA	TRBJ1-4	NA	CAWSVGDTTTNEKLFF
TRBV5-7	NA	TRBJ2-4	NA	CASSLRGAKNIQYF
TRBV5-1	TRBD1	TRBJ1-1	NA	CASRTTGTGGTEAFF
TRBV18	TRBD1	TRBJ2-1	NA	CASSHGTVYNEQFF
TRBV2	NA	TRBJ1-4	NA	CASSERAFEKLFF
TRBV28	TRBD2	TRBJ2-5	once	CASSLAGVVKTQYF